The entry that follows covers one TCR beta chain sequence. The sample is drawn from a study of blood T cell repertoires in COVID-19. Overall study: Acute-phase and convalescent COVID-19 samples originated in the United States, Italy and Spain. In each case, the material was cDNA or gDNA derived from T cells, B-cell-depleted T cells, or PBMCs.

The method was immunoSEQ multiplex PCR; TCRdb's version includes in-frame clones alone and lacks a portion of them. The table lists around 280,000 clones, around 88% of them singletons, with roughly 6.2% in the top ten. The CDR3 runs to 12 residues. V lost 2 bases and J lost 11; bases outside the gene matches: 8. Germline values: CDR1 GTSNPN, CDR2 SVGIG (reference sequence). The recovered donors of Cohort 3 showed two negative PCRs, clearance, or symptom resolution. This clonotype was obtained from a woman between 40 and 55 years old who had recovered from COVID-19. The chain links TRBV30 to TRBJ2-5, with 7 bases identical to TRBD2. The sequenced sample consisted of PBMCs or T cells enriched from blood (not recorded which). In DNA form, the CDR3 reads TGTGCCTGGAGTCCTGGGTTGCGGGAGCAGTACTTC. Its protein is CAWSPGLREQYF.